Listed below are T cell receptor beta chains from one sample, sequenced in a study of blood T cell repertoires in COVID-19. Sequencing used immunoSEQ multiplex PCR; TCRdb keeps in-frame clones, though not all of them. The sample consists of roughly 410,000 clones, about 87% of them appearing once. Specimen: peripheral blood. The receptors originated from a woman aged 60 to 75 with COVID-19, enrolled during active disease. Each CDR3 is given with its conserved first and last residue. Fields, in order: clone size, V gene, J gene, D gene, CDR3 protein, CDR3 DNA. The D gene is left open where the match is weak. Rows may omit the clone size; those that give it use once, few, many or a size class.

clone size: NA; V gene: TRBV5-8; J gene: TRBJ1-2; D gene: TRBD1; CDR3 protein: CASSLRDRANYGYTF; CDR3 DNA: TGTGCCAGCAGTCTGCGGGACAGAGCTAACTATGGCTACACCTTC
clone size: NA; V gene: TRBV15; J gene: TRBJ2-5; D gene: TRBD1; CDR3 protein: CATSSYRTGKETQYF; CDR3 DNA: TGTGCCACCAGCAGCTACCGGACAGGGAAGGAGACCCAGTACTTC
clone size: NA; V gene: TRBV7-3; J gene: TRBJ1-2; D gene: NA; CDR3 protein: CASTPGGRYRDGYTF; CDR3 DNA: TGTGCCAGCACCCCGGGGGGCCGCTATCGAGATGGCTACACCTTC
clone size: NA; V gene: TRBV14; J gene: TRBJ1-5; D gene: NA; CDR3 protein: CASSRQINQPQHF; CDR3 DNA: TGTGCCAGCAGCCGGCAGATAAATCAGCCCCAGCATTTT
clone size: NA; V gene: TRBV7-9; J gene: TRBJ1-2; D gene: NA; CDR3 protein: CASSSPGSTREYGYTF; CDR3 DNA: TGTGCCAGCAGCTCCCCCGGTAGCACCCGGGAATATGGCTACACCTTC
clone size: NA; V gene: TRBV29-1; J gene: TRBJ2-2; D gene: TRBD2; CDR3 protein: CSVSKTSGDTGELFF; CDR3 DNA: TGCAGCGTCTCAAAGACTAGCGGTGACACCGGGGAGCTGTTTTTT
clone size: few; V gene: TRBV6-2/TRBV6-3; J gene: TRBJ1-5; D gene: NA; CDR3 protein: CASSYGLRVRSNQPQHF; CDR3 DNA: TGTGCCAGCAGTTACGGGTTACGGGTGAGGAGCAATCAGCCCCAGCATTTT
clone size: NA; V gene: TRBV5-1; J gene: TRBJ2-7; D gene: NA; CDR3 protein: CASSSGTTYEQYF; CDR3 DNA: TGCGCCAGCAGCTCTGGGACAACCTACGAGCAGTACTTC
clone size: NA; V gene: TRBV2; J gene: TRBJ1-6; D gene: NA; CDR3 protein: CASTFGGSSPLHF; CDR3 DNA: TGTGCCAGCACCTTTGGGGGCAGCTCACCCCTCCACTTT
clone size: NA; V gene: TRBV5-1; J gene: TRBJ2-1; D gene: TRBD1; CDR3 protein: CASSYPGQGLNEQFF; CDR3 DNA: TGCGCCAGCAGCTATCCGGGACAGGGGCTAAATGAGCAGTTCTTC
clone size: once; V gene: TRBV3-1/TRBV3-2; J gene: TRBJ1-2; D gene: NA; CDR3 protein: CASSQGRNYGYTF; CDR3 DNA: TGTGCCAGCAGCCAAGGGAGAAACTATGGCTACACCTTC
clone size: NA; V gene: TRBV5-1; J gene: TRBJ2-3; D gene: TRBD1; CDR3 protein: CASSPAGTGGTDTQYF; CDR3 DNA: TGCGCCAGCAGCCCGGCCGGGACAGGGGGCACAGATACGCAGTATTTT
clone size: NA; V gene: TRBV19; J gene: TRBJ2-1; D gene: TRBD2; CDR3 protein: CASRNSGGPWNEQFF; CDR3 DNA: TGTGCCAGTAGGAATAGCGGGGGGCCGTGGAATGAGCAGTTCTTC
clone size: NA; V gene: TRBV7-9; J gene: TRBJ2-1; D gene: TRBD1; CDR3 protein: CASSWGQLYNEQFF; CDR3 DNA: TGTGCCAGCAGCTGGGGACAGTTATACAATGAGCAGTTCTTC
clone size: NA; V gene: TRBV9; J gene: TRBJ2-5; D gene: TRBD1; CDR3 protein: CASSVGQGKETQYF; CDR3 DNA: TGTGCCAGCAGCGTAGGACAGGGCAAGGAGACCCAGTACTTC
clone size: NA; V gene: TRBV28; J gene: TRBJ2-1; D gene: TRBD2; CDR3 protein: CASSSMTSGGYNEQFF; CDR3 DNA: TGTGCCAGCAGTTCAATGACTAGCGGGGGTTACAATGAGCAGTTCTTC
clone size: NA; V gene: TRBV9; J gene: TRBJ1-1; D gene: TRBD1; CDR3 protein: CASSAPGQGTEAFF; CDR3 DNA: TGTGCCAGCAGCGCCCCGGGACAGGGCACTGAAGCTTTCTTT
clone size: NA; V gene: TRBV19; J gene: TRBJ2-7; D gene: NA; CDR3 protein: CASSASGSTNPYEQYF; CDR3 DNA: TGTGCCAGTAGTGCATCCGGGTCCACGAATCCCTACGAGCAGTACTTC
clone size: NA; V gene: TRBV5-8; J gene: TRBJ1-6; D gene: NA; CDR3 protein: CASSSPGGSLNSPLHF; CDR3 DNA: TGTGCCAGCAGCTCCCCAGGCGGGAGCCTTAATTCACCCCTCCACTTT
clone size: NA; V gene: TRBV28; J gene: TRBJ1-2; D gene: NA; CDR3 protein: CASRKQGYGYTF; CDR3 DNA: TGTGCCAGCAGGAAACAGGGTTATGGCTACACCTTC
clone size: NA; V gene: TRBV11-3; J gene: TRBJ2-7; D gene: TRBD1; CDR3 protein: CASSSGQGSLYEQYF; CDR3 DNA: TGTGCCAGCAGCTCCGGACAGGGGTCCCTCTACGAGCAGTACTTC
clone size: NA; V gene: TRBV21-1; J gene: TRBJ2-7; D gene: NA; CDR3 protein: CAVPGSYEQYF; CDR3 DNA: TGTGCCGTGCCAGGTTCCTACGAGCAGTACTTC
clone size: NA; V gene: TRBV5-1; J gene: TRBJ2-1; D gene: TRBD2; CDR3 protein: CASSPPGLAGPYNEQFF; CDR3 DNA: TGCGCCAGCAGCCCACCCGGACTAGCGGGGCCCTACAATGAGCAGTTCTTC
clone size: NA; V gene: TRBV7-8; J gene: TRBJ1-2; D gene: NA; CDR3 protein: CASTLDRGVYGYTF; CDR3 DNA: TGTGCCAGCACCTTAGACCGGGGAGTCTATGGCTACACCTTC
clone size: NA; V gene: TRBV14; J gene: TRBJ1-1; D gene: NA; CDR3 protein: CASSQVGWSTEAFF; CDR3 DNA: TGTGCCAGCAGCCAAGTTGGGTGGAGCACTGAAGCTTTCTTT
clone size: NA; V gene: TRBV7-3; J gene: TRBJ2-1; D gene: TRBD2; CDR3 protein: CASSSAGTTLYNEQFF; CDR3 DNA: TGTGCCAGCAGCTCCGCGGGGACTACCCTATACAATGAGCAGTTCTTC
clone size: NA; V gene: TRBV6-5; J gene: TRBJ2-5; D gene: NA; CDR3 protein: CASSWRFQETQYF; CDR3 DNA: TGTGCCAGCAGTTGGAGATTCCAAGAGACCCAGTACTTC